This TCR beta chain was observed in a study of beta chain features in type 1 diabetes. Overall study results and limits: HLA effects on TCRB rearrangement stayed unresolved here. TCRB CDR3s from Type 1 diabetes patients were moderately but significantly shorter in all four CD4+ subsets.

V dropped 3 bases and J dropped 5; count of bases not matched to a gene: 6. Germline V CDR1 and CDR2: SNHLY, FYNNEI. This CDR3 contains 15 residues. Remarks on this clone: Its antigen is not identified.

Every bit of the isolated RNA underwent reverse transcription, so sequencing read expressed TCRB transcripts. Data came from immunoSEQ multiplex PCR; TCRdb stores just in-frame clones and leaves some out. This table holds about 210,000 clones, 9.5% to 13% found once. Purity above 98% was achieved in all sorted populations. The sample comprised central memory CD4+ T cells from blood. This sequence originates from a man aged 18 to 29 in good health. V gene TRBV2 combines with J gene TRBJ2-5, with 10 bases identical to TRBD2. CDR3 sequence: CASSDSLAGAETQYF. Here the CDR3 DNA reads TGTGCCAGCAGTGACTCCCTAGCGGGAGCGGAGACCCAGTACTTC.